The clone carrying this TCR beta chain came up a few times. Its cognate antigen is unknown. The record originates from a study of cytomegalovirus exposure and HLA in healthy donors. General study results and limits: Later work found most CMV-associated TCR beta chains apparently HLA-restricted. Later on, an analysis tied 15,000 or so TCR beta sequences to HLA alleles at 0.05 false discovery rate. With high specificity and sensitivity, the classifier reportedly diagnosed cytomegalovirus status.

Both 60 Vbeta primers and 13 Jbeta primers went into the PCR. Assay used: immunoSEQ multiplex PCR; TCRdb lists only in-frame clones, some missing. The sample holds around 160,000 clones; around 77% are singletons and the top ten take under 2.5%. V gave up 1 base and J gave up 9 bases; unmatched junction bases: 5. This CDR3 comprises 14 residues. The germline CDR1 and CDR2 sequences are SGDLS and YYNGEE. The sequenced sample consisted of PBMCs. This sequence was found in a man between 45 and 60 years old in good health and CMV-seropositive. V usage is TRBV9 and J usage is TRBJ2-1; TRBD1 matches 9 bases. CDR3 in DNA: TGTGCCAGCAGCGTATGGACAGGGGAGGGTGAGCAGTTCTTC. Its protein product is CASSVWTGEGEQFF.